This T cell receptor (beta chain) was found in a study of tumor and adjacent non-tumor tissue in lung cancer. Study information: There were about twelve adenocarcinoma, 2 squamous cell carcinoma and 1 small cell lung cancer cases.

Comments on this clonotype: The antigen is unknown. Lacking the conserved final phenylalanine or tryptophan, this CDR3 likely reflects a read error.

A modified ARM-PCR protocol with three rounds of nested PCR amplified TCRbeta. TCRdb called the multiplex PCR reads again in MiXCR, with one record for every CDR3 protein. The sample holds 75,000 to 90,000 distinct CDR3 sequences, under 80% seen once. The template was RNA from unsorted bulk tissue. The normal lung tissue was taken more than 3 cm from the tumor edge. Study outcomes and limitations: Significantly higher TCR diversity was found in tumor than normal lung.

V lost 5 bases and J lost 4; bases outside the gene matches: 8. The CDR3 has 15 amino acids. Sample: distant non-tumor lung tissue. The chain links TRBV12-3 or TRBV12-4 to TRBJ2-1; TRBD2 aligns across 7 bases. The TCR comes from a woman in her fifties or sixties with non-small cell lung cancer. For the CDR3, the DNA is TGTGCCAGCAGTACCGGGACTAACGGTTACAATGAGCAGTTCTAC. It yields the protein CASSTGTNGYNEQFY.